These 5 T cell receptor beta chains share one sample of origin, sequenced in a study of OX40 agonist ivuxolimab in advanced cancers. Generated by immunoSEQ multiplex PCR, the TCRdb table keeps only in-frame clones and is missing some. The profile shows under 90,000 clones, around 93% of them singletons. The sample consisted of CD4+ or CD8+ T cells sorted from blood, taken in a trial of the OX40 agonist ivuxolimab. The receptors were gathered from an adult with an advanced solid tumor such as melanoma, head and neck, liver or kidney cancer.

The rearrangement joins TRBV9 to TRBJ2-1; tentatively, D is TRBD1 (6 bases). V was shortened by 4 bases and J by 4 bases, with 15 bases between the two germline ends. CDR1 and CDR2 from the germline V gene are SGDLS and YYNGEE. The CDR3 totals 15 residues. CDR3 protein: CASSLLTGTYNEQFF. The CDR3 nucleotides are TGTGCCAGCAGCCTCCTGACCGGGACATACAATGAGCAGTTCTTC.

The V gene is TRBV11-2, the J gene TRBJ2-1; TRBD2 matches at 9 bases. CDR1 SGHAT and CDR2 FQNNGV come from the germline V gene. The CDR3 runs to 15 residues. J gave up 4 bases and V 3 bases, and 4 bases lay outside the gene matches. In DNA, the CDR3 is TGTGCCAGCAGCTTGGGGCTAGCGGGGTACAATGAGCAGTTCTTC. Amino acids: CASSLGLAGYNEQFF.

This clone was detected once. This chain connects TRBV12-5 to TRBJ2-1, with 9 nucleotides matching TRBD1. The CDR3 runs 13 residues. V lost 2 bases, J lost 9 bases, and 2 bases stayed unmatched. CDR1 and CDR2 from the germline V gene are LGHNT and FRNRAP. CDR3 loop: CASGLTGGIEQFF. The CDR3 DNA reads as TGTGCTAGTGGTTTGACAGGGGGCATTGAGCAGTTCTTC.

The V gene is TRBV2, the J gene TRBJ2-1, with 9 bases lining up with TRBD2. The germline V gene encodes CDR1 SNHLY and CDR2 FYNNEI. Germline trimming cut 6 bases from V and 4 bases from J; bases unmatched to any gene: 19. This CDR3 comprises 19 residues. The CDR3 sequence: CASRLSGAGGLRDYNEQFF. Written as DNA, the CDR3 is TGTGCCAGCAGGCTCAGTGGGGCGGGAGGGCTCAGAGATTACAATGAGCAGTTCTTC.

The gene calls are TRBV5-1 and TRBJ1-2; 12 nucleotides agree with TRBD1. Germline V gene sequence: CDR1 SGHRS, CDR2 YFSETQ. The CDR3 is made up of 16 amino acids. The ends lost 3 bases at V and 7 bases at J; junction bases unmatched: 10. CDR3 in DNA: TGCGCCAGCAGCTCAGACACCGGGACAGGGGGCGGTGGCTACACCTTC. Its protein is CASSSDTGTGGGGYTF.